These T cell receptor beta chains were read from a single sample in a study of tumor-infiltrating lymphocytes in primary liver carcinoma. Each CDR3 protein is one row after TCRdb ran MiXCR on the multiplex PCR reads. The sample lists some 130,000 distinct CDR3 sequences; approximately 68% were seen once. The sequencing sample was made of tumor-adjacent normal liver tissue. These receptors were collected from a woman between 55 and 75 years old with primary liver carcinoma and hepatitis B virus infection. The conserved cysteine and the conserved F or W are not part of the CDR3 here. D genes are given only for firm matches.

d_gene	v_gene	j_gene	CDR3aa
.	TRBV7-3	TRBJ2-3	ASSACGVPTDTQY
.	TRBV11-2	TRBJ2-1	TSSFTPLRSSYNKQF
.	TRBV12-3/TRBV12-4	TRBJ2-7	ASSSGNTPLRVPY
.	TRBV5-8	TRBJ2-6	VSSFEGANVLT
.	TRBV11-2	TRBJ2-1	ASSYSKSSYNGQF
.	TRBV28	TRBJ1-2	ASSLRNTGNYGYT
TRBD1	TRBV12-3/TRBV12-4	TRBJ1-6	AGRTGSNSPFH
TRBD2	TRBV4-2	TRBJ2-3	PSSAGGATDTQY
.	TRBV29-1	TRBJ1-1	SVVEVPGAF
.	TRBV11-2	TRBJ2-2	ASGRASRSGGELF
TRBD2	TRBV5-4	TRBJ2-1	ASSQFGTSGYNEQF
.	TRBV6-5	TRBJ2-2	ASNKIPDSTGEPF
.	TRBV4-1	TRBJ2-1	ASSQAPGSYVQF
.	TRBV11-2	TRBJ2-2	ARSSRGGMDGELF
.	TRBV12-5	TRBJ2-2	ASGSLPDIGELF
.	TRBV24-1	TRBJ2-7	ATSGPGHYPIYEQY